What follows are 29 T cell receptor beta chains derived from one specimen sequenced in a study of T cell changes during pregnancy in multiple sclerosis. The repertoire was sequenced with immunoSEQ multiplex PCR; TCRdb's copy has only in-frame clones and lacks some. The table has about 40,000 clones, 88% seen once. This sample comprised CD4+ T cells from peripheral blood mononuclear cells, obtained in the second trimester of pregnancy. The receptor source for this set is a female donor with multiple sclerosis, enrolled in a pregnancy study.

The chain employs TRBV2 and TRBJ2-5, with TRBD2 matching over 12 bases. Trimming cost V 4 bases and J 2 bases; bases outside gene matches: 5. Germline lookup yields CDR1 SNHLY and CDR2 FYNNEI. There are 16 residues in the CDR3. The DNA of the CDR3 is TGTGCCAGCAGTGCCCGACTAGCGGGAGCACAAGAGACCCAGTACTTC. It codes for CASSARLAGAQETQYF.

This clone was recorded a few times. The chain recombines TRBV6-5 with TRBJ2-2; D might be TRBD2 (5 bases). The CDR3 runs 14 residues. Germline CDR1 reads MNHEY; CDR2 reads SVGAGI. With 6 bases removed from V and 3 bases from J, the gap between germline ends came to 11 bases. Here the CDR3 reads CASRRDRDTGELFF. The CDR3 nucleotides are TGTGCCAGCAGGAGGGATAGGGACACCGGGGAGCTGTTTTTT.

This clone has a single count. The gene calls are TRBV21-1 and TRBJ1-5. TRBV21-1 is recorded as a pseudogene. The CDR3 spans 23 residues. In DNA form, the CDR3 reads TGTGCCAGCAGCACTTCGGCCGGCGGGTGGGGATTTTCTTCCTATAAGAGCAATCAGCCCCAGCATTTT. Amino acids: CASSTSAGGWGFSSYKSNQPQHF.

The chain is built from TRBV19 and TRBJ2-1; tentatively, D is TRBD2 (5 bases). Germline CDR1 LNHDA, CDR2 SQIVND (reference sequence). With 6 bases removed from V and 0 bases from J, the gap between germline ends came to 12 bases. CDR3 length: 15 residues. As DNA, the CDR3 is TGTGCCAGTAGCAAAGCGGATAGCTCCTACAATGAGCAGTTCTTC. As protein: CASSKADSSYNEQFF.

This clone was counted once. V usage is TRBV7-3 and J usage is TRBJ2-7, with 11 positions matching TRBD2. There are 19 residues in the CDR3. Germline V gene data show CDR1 as SGHTA and CDR2 as FQGTGA. V dropped 5 bases and J dropped 3; count of bases not matched to a gene: 18. For the CDR3, the DNA is TGTGCCAGCAGCCCCCGGGGCCGGGGACTAGCGGAGAAGAACTACGAGCAGTACTTC. Amino acids: CASSPRGRGLAEKNYEQYF.

The chain combines TRBV14 with TRBJ2-7; D may be TRBD2 (5 bases). This CDR3 has 13 amino acids. The germline V gene has CDR1 SGHDN and CDR2 FVKESK. Trimming removed 1 base at V and 5 bases at J, with 9 bases between. CDR3 sequence reads: CASSQGRMNEQYF. The DNA for the CDR3 is TGTGCCAGCAGCCAAGGGAGGATGAACGAGCAGTACTTC. Full variable domain (missing parts from reference TRBV14 and TRBJ2-7): EAGVTQFPSHSVIEKGQTVTLRCDPISGHDNLYWYRRVMGKEIKFLLHFVKESKQDESGMPNNRFLAERTGGTYSTLKVQPAELEDSGVYFCASSQGRMNEQYFGPGTRLTVT.

The V call is TRBV11-1, the J call TRBJ2-1; D may be TRBD2 (5 bases). The germline V gene encodes CDR1 SGHAT and CDR2 FQDESV (reference sequence). The CDR3 is made up of 15 amino acids. V was clipped by 5 bases and J by 6 bases, with 17 bases between them. CDR3 in amino acids: CASSRFRAAGNEQFF. The CDR3 region has the DNA TGTGCCAGCAGCCGCTTTCGGGCTGCGGGCAATGAGCAGTTCTTC.

This chain connects TRBV18 to TRBJ2-1, with TRBD1 as a possible D gene (6 bases). Germline assignment: CDR1 KGHSH and CDR2 LQKENI. This CDR3 spans 15 amino acids. Deletions cut 6 bases from V and 7 bases from J, with 19 bases between. CDR3 sequence (DNA): TGTGCCAGCTCCCAACCACAGGGATGGCCAAATGAGCAGTTCTTC. As protein: CASSQPQGWPNEQFF.

J is TRBJ2-5 and V is TRBV29-1; TRBD1 matches 7 bases. Germline V gene sequence: CDR1 SQVTM, CDR2 ANQGSEA. This CDR3 is built from 15 residues. J gave up 4 bases and V 6 bases, and 14 bases lay outside the gene matches. The CDR3 coding sequence is TGCAGCGTCTGCCCGACCCGTAACAGGGGAGAGACCCAGTACTTC. Encoded protein: CSVCPTRNRGETQYF.

The V gene is TRBV28, the J gene TRBJ1-6, with D maybe TRBD1 (5 bases). Per germline, CDR1 MDHEN and CDR2 SYDVKM. Between the trimmed V and J ends, which lost 6 bases and 6 bases, there was a span of 15 bases. CDR3 size: 15 residues. CDR3 bases: TGTGCCAGCAGCACCCCCGGAAGGGGTAATTCACCCCTCCACTTT. Residues: CASSTPGRGNSPLHF.

The chain is built from TRBV20-1 and TRBJ2-3; D is perhaps TRBD2 (7 bases). The CDR3 contains 11 residues. Germline lookup yields CDR1 DFQATT and CDR2 SNEGSKA (reference sequence). The CDR3 DNA reads as TGCTCGGGGGGCCGCACAGATACGCAGTATTTT. Its protein is CSGGRTDTQYF.

This clone was detected only once. This chain uses TRBV10-3 with TRBJ2-7; 8 bases line up with TRBD2. Germline V gene data show CDR1 as ENHRY and CDR2 as SYGVKD. V lost 4 bases, J lost 5 bases, and 7 bases stayed unmatched. The CDR3 contains 14 residues. CDR3 loop: CAISGERETHEQYF. The DNA for the CDR3 is TGTGCCATCAGTGGTGAGCGGGAGACCCACGAGCAGTACTTC.

In this sample, this clone turned up a few times. CDR3 loop: CASSWAAGSSYEQYF. The CDR3 nucleotides are TGTGCCAGCAGCTGGGCAGCGGGGAGCTCCTACGAGCAGTACTTC. The chain joins TRBV7-2 to TRBJ2-7; TRBD2 aligns across 7 bases. There are 15 residues in the CDR3. CDR1 and CDR2 (germline): SGHTA, FQGNSA. Trimming removed 4 bases from V and 0 bases from J; junction bases left unmatched: 6.

A few counts support this clone. V usage is TRBV9 and J usage is TRBJ1-1; D not certain. V lost 2 bases, J lost 0 bases, and 5 bases lay in between. The V gene's germline CDR1 is SGDLS and CDR2 YYNGEE. The CDR3 runs to 13 residues. CDR3 nucleotide sequence: TGTGCCAGCAGCGTTTCAGTGAACACTGAAGCTTTCTTT. Protein: CASSVSVNTEAFF.

This chain connects TRBV7-9 to TRBJ2-2; D perhaps matches TRBD1 (6 bases). Per germline, CDR1 SEHNR and CDR2 FQNEAQ (reference sequence). Trimming shortened V by 3 bases and J by 6 bases, and 11 bases separated the two germline ends. The CDR3 has 14 residues. The CDR3 sequence is CASSLSGVAGELFF. DNA of the CDR3: TGTGCCAGCAGCTTGTCAGGGGTGGCCGGGGAGCTGTTTTTT.

The chain combines TRBV10-3 with TRBJ2-7; 9 nucleotides match TRBD2. The CDR3 length is 16 residues. J lost 2 bases, V lost 6 bases, and 11 bases had no gene match. CDR1 is ENHRY and CDR2 is SYGVKD in the germline V gene. CDR3 in DNA: TGTGCCATCAGGGGAGGGATAGCGGGGGAAACCTACGAGCAGTACTTC. Its protein product is CAIRGGIAGETYEQYF.

The gene calls are TRBV6-1 and TRBJ1-4; a weak D match, TRBD1 (5 bases). CDR3 size: 14 residues. Between the trimmed V and J ends, which lost 1 base and 13 bases, there was a span of 16 bases. The germline CDR1 and CDR2 sequences are MNHNS and SASEGT. The CDR3 region is CASSEGGKGRGLFF. CDR3 bases: TGTGCCAGCAGTGAAGGTGGAAAGGGGCGGGGACTGTTTTTT.

The chain joins TRBV5-1 to TRBJ1-4; D gene uncertain. Germline values: CDR1 SGHRS, CDR2 YFSETQ. The V end was cut by 0 bases, the J end by 4 bases, with 10 bases between. CDR3 length equals 15 residues. CDR3 coding DNA: TGCGCCAGCAGCTTGGTGCCAGTGCTTAATGAAAAACTGTTTTTT. Amino acid sequence: CASSLVPVLNEKLFF.

The chain is built from TRBV7-2 and TRBJ1-2; 12 nucleotides line up with TRBD1. V lost 7 bases to trimming and J lost 4 bases; unmatched junction nucleotides: 13. The CDR3 spans 17 residues. Looked up from germline, CDR1 is SGHTA and CDR2 is FQGNSA. The CDR3 DNA sequence: TGTGCCAGCATCGACTTGCAGGAGGGACAGGGGGCCTATGGCTACACCTTC. Translating it yields CASIDLQEGQGAYGYTF.

The rearrangement links TRBV6-5 to TRBJ1-2; 9 bases are shared with TRBD1. With V trimmed by 6 bases and J by 3 bases, 2 bases remained unmatched. This CDR3 region has 13 residues. Per the germline V gene, CDR1 is MNHEY and CDR2 is SVGAGI. CDR3 region: CASRRQGDYGYTF. Here the CDR3 DNA reads TGTGCCAGCAGGAGACAGGGGGACTATGGCTACACCTTC.

This chain connects TRBV15 to TRBJ2-1; D is possibly TRBD1 (7 bases). Germline V CDR1 and CDR2: LNHNV, YYDKDF (reference sequence). CDR3 length: 14 amino acids. Trimming took off 0 bases at V and 10 bases at J, with 13 bases between the two ends. In DNA, the CDR3 is TGTGCCACCAGCAGAGATGACAGGGAGGACGAGCAGTTCTTC. Amino acids: CATSRDDREDEQFF.

J is TRBJ2-3 and V is TRBV11-3; 12 bases line up with TRBD2. Germline CDR1 and CDR2: SGHNT and YENEEA. The CDR3 consists of 16 residues. V gave up 5 bases and J gave up 2 bases; unmatched junction bases: 5. For the CDR3, the DNA is TGTGCCAGCAGCCCTGGGACTAGCGGGTACACAGATACGCAGTATTTT. Its translation is CASSPGTSGYTDTQYF. Full variable domain (rest looked up from reference TRBV11-3 and TRBJ2-3): EAGVVQSPRYKIIEKKQPVAFWCNPISGHNTLYWYLQNLGQGPELLIRYENEEAVDDSQLPKDRFSAERLKGVDSTLKIQPAELGDSAVYLCASSPGTSGYTDTQYFGPGTRLTVL.

The gene calls are TRBV7-2 and TRBJ1-4, with 8 bases aligning to TRBD1. V shed 2 bases and J 4 bases; nucleotides not matched to a gene: 3. This CDR3 spans 15 amino acids. Per germline, CDR1 SGHTA and CDR2 FQGNSA. DNA of the CDR3: TGTGCCAGCAGCTTAAGGGACAGGCTTAATGAAAAACTGTTTTTT. Translation gives CASSLRDRLNEKLFF.

The chain carries TRBV4-1 and TRBJ1-3; D is ambiguous. CDR1 and CDR2 (germline): MGHRA, YSYEKL. V lost 0 bases and J lost 0, with 12 bases in between. The CDR3 extends over 17 amino acids. CDR3 coding DNA: TGCGCCAGCAGCCAAGATCCGGCAGGCCTCTCTGGAAACACCATATATTTT. Translating it yields CASSQDPAGLSGNTIYF.

The chain is built from TRBV27 and TRBJ1-4; no definite D call. The germline V gene encodes CDR1 MNHEY and CDR2 SMNVEV (reference sequence). The CDR3 consists of 17 residues. The germline V and J ends were trimmed by 5 bases and 5 bases, with 21 bases remaining between them. CDR3 residues: CASSQTTGRLGNEKLFF. The CDR3 nucleotides read TGTGCCAGCAGTCAGACCACCGGGAGGCTGGGGAATGAAAAACTGTTTTTT.

The rearrangement uses TRBV5-1 and TRBJ1-1; the match to TRBD1 covers 9 bases. Germline V lookup: CDR1 SGHRS, CDR2 YFSETQ. Trimming at V came to 0 bases and at J to 8 bases, leaving 8 bases not matched to a gene. The CDR3 contains 15 residues. DNA for the CDR3: TGCGCCAGCAGCTTGGGGGACAGGGCGGTCTCGGAAGCTTTCTTT. This codes for CASSLGDRAVSEAFF.

The gene calls are TRBV6-5 and TRBJ1-5; D is undetermined. The CDR3 spans 12 residues. Trimming took 2 bases from V and 6 from J, leaving 5 bases between them. CDR1 is MNHEY and CDR2 is SVGAGI in the germline V gene. The CDR3 sequence is CASSYPGQPQHF. The CDR3 DNA is TGTGCCAGCAGTTACCCGGGTCAGCCCCAGCATTTT.

The chain uses TRBV29-1 and TRBJ1-2; the match to TRBD1 covers 9 bases. CDR3 length: 14 amino acids. Trimming removed 4 bases from V and 3 bases from J; junction bases left unmatched: 6. Germline V gene sequence: CDR1 SQVTM, CDR2 ANQGSEA. CDR3 sequence reads: CSVAQGARHYGYTF. As DNA, the CDR3 is TGCAGCGTTGCACAGGGGGCCCGTCACTATGGCTACACCTTC.

V is TRBV29-1 and J is TRBJ2-2, with 9 bases identical to TRBD2. Germline V lookup: CDR1 SQVTM, CDR2 ANQGSEA. The V segment lost 5 bases and the J segment 7 bases; nucleotides outside the gene matches: 8. This CDR3 is 14 amino acids long. CDR3 sequence (DNA): TGCAGCGTTAGACTCGGGACTAGCTTCGGGGAGCTGTTTTTT. Its translation is CSVRLGTSFGELFF.